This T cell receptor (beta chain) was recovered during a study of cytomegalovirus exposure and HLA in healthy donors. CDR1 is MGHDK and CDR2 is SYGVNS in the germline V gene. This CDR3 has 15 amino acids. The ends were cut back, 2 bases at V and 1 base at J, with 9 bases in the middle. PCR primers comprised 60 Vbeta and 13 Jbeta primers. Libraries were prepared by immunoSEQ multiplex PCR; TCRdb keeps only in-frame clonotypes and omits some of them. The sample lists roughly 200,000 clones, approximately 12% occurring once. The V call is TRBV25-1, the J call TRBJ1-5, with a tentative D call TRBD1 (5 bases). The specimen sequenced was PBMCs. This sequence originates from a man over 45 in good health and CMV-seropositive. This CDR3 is CASSEGRGSNQPQHF. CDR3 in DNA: TGTGCCAGCAGTGAAGGTCGGGGGAGCAATCAGCCCCAGCATTTT.